This T cell receptor beta chain is drawn from a study of monozygotic twins with inflammatory bowel disease. Notes on the study in general: Repertoire similarity did not differ between concordant and discordant twins, possibly owing to limited power. Relative clonotype sharing with others was diminished in IBD patients versus healthy twins, particularly with disease activity.

Worth noting for this clonotype: Its antigen is still unknown.

The CDR3 length is 16 residues. CDR1 is MGHRA and CDR2 is YSYEKL in the germline V gene. Template switching added UMIs carrying a 6-nucleotide sample barcode. For each CDR3 protein, TCRdb gives one entry from its re-call of the 5' RACE reads, without DNA. Its table records more than 350,000 distinct CDR3 sequences. The genes are TRBV4-1 and TRBJ2-1; TCRdb lists TRBD2, though no DNA is available to test this call. Sequencing was performed on blood. The sequence came from a human donor with ulcerative colitis or Crohn's disease, or a healthy co-twin of an affected twin (not recorded which). The CDR3 loop is CASSQPTSGRASEQFF.